Given below is one T cell receptor (beta chain) in context. V was pared by 10 bases and J by 8 bases, with 13 bases of the junction left unmatched. CDR1 MDHEN and CDR2 SYDVKM come from the germline V gene. This CDR3 spans 14 amino acids. This specimen belongs to a study of blood T cell repertoires in COVID-19. Under the authors' procedure: From reference gene primer amplification, estimates of nucleated cell counts were derived. TCRdb keeps only in-frame clones here, not all; method: immunoSEQ multiplex PCR. From that table come the V and J calls and clone size; the DNA was used to work out D and trimming. The table has 55,000 to 60,000 clones, 85% seen once.

The source material was peripheral blood. The sequence came from a middle-aged man with active COVID-19. The chain is built from TRBV28 and TRBJ1-4, with 7 bases lining up with TRBD1. CDR3 nucleotides: TGTGCCACCCTCCAACAGGGGTTAGGGGAAAAACTGTTTTTT. This encodes CATLQQGLGEKLFF.